The TCR beta chain described here comes from a study of cytomegalovirus exposure and HLA in healthy donors. Study outcomes and limitations: The authors assumed roughly uniform sequencing depth across donors for presence/absence analyses.

Germline CDR1 and CDR2: MNHEY and SVGAGI. The CDR3 runs to 14 residues. The V end lost 6 bases, the J end lost 1 base, and 12 bases lay between the germline ends. This clone was seen only a few times. Antigen unknown. The PCR employed 60 Vbeta primers together with 13 Jbeta primers. Sequenced by immunoSEQ multiplex PCR; TCRdb stores in-frame clones only, minus some. Of approximately 210,000 clones in the sample, about 80% were seen once. The sequencing sample was made of PBMCs. The origin of this receptor is a woman aged 50 to 60 in good health and CMV-seropositive. The J gene is TRBJ1-1, the V gene TRBV6-5; no clear D gene. The CDR3 region has the DNA TGTGCCAGCAGCCCTCACGACAAGAACACTGAAGCTTTCTTT. Translation: CASSPHDKNTEAFF.